The clone carrying this T cell receptor (beta chain) was recorded a few times. What it recognizes is unknown. The sample belongs to a study of T cells in Graves' hyperthyroidism and ophthalmopathy. In the study overall: The initial diagnosis was the point when peripheral blood was collected, ahead of any treatment.

Germline loops: CDR1 SGHAT, CDR2 FQNNGV. This CDR3 comprises 14 residues. V gave up 6 bases and J gave up 3 bases, with 15 bases separating them. Amplification targeted TCR beta CDR3 regions from RNA transcripts. First-round RT-PCR targeting the TCR CDR3 was performed with the HTBI primer set. TCRdb re-called the multiplex PCR reads through MiXCR, storing one row per CDR3 protein. There are around 700,000 distinct CDR3 sequences in the sample; roughly 32% occur only once, and about a third lies in the top ten. Graves' hyperthyroidism was deemed stable given no ophthalmopathy progression within 18 months. Diagnostic assessment was based on clinical symptoms, serum thyroxine and TRAb, thyroid ultrasound and orbital computed tomography. Study findings and constraints: Ophthalmopathy cases were set apart from stable hyperthyroidism by a 13 V-J model.

The specimen sequenced was blood. The receptor was derived from a woman in her forties with Graves' hyperthyroidism. V is TRBV11-2 and J is TRBJ2-7, with TRBD2 as a possible D gene (5 bases). The CDR3 DNA sequence: TGTGCCAGCAGTTTGGGCTACGGGATCTACGAGCAGTACTTC. The encoded protein is CASSLGYGIYEQYF.